This is a list of T cell receptor beta chains from one sample in a study of T cell responses to AZD1222 COVID-19 vaccine. Assay: immunoSEQ multiplex PCR; the TCRdb copy retains only in-frame clones and omits some. The sample holds some 150,000 clones; about 91% are singletons and the top ten take roughly 4.5%. The input for sequencing was peripheral blood, taken on day 0 of MenACWY control vaccination. The receptors shown here come from an adult in good health. Both conserved end residues are part of each CDR3. D genes are given only for firm matches. Some rows have no size entry. The others give once, few or many, or a class for an expanded clone.

j_call d_call clone_size v_call cdr3_nt cdr3_aa
TRBJ2-6 . . TRBV5-8 TGTGCCAGCAGCTTGGTGGCAGGGGCATCTGGGGCCAACGTCCTGACTTTC CASSLVAGASGANVLTF
TRBJ1-2 . . TRBV21-1 TGTGCCAGCAGCAAAGGTTCCGGGCTCTCGAAGGGCTACACCTTC CASSKGSGLSKGYTF
TRBJ2-7 TRBD2 . TRBV7-2 TGTGCCAGCAGCCGTCCCGGGGGGGATCTTTCGGGAGAGCAGTACTTC CASSRPGGDLSGEQYF
TRBJ2-1 . . TRBV6-6 TGTGCCAGCAGTTACTCGCGACCCCGCAATGAGCAGTTCTTC CASSYSRPRNEQFF
TRBJ2-2 TRBD2 . TRBV5-1 TGCGCCAGCAGCTCACTAGCGGAGAAGGGGGAGCTGTTTTTT CASSSLAEKGELFF
TRBJ2-5 . . TRBV2 TGTGCCAGCAATCCTATCGCGGAGACCCAGTACTTC CASNPIAETQYF
TRBJ2-2 . . TRBV28 TGTGCCAGCAGTTCCGGGCGGGCCGGGGAGCTGTTTTTT CASSSGRAGELFF
TRBJ2-5 . . TRBV7-6 TGTGCCAGCAGCTTATTGAGTAGGGGCGAGACCCAGTACTTC CASSLLSRGETQYF
TRBJ1-5 . once TRBV30 TGTGCCTGGAGTGTACAGACCGGTGGCAATCAGCCCCAGCATTTT CAWSVQTGGNQPQHF
TRBJ2-5 TRBD2 . TRBV12-5 TGTGCTAGTGGTTTGTCGGGGACTAGCGAGACCCAGTACTTC CASGLSGTSETQYF
TRBJ2-7 . . TRBV30 TGTGCCTGGAGCGAGCGTCGACACGGCGAGCAGTACTTC CAWSERRHGEQYF
TRBJ1-5 TRBD1 . TRBV11-2 TGTGCCAGCAGGAACTCAGGGGGGGATCAGCCCCAGCATTTT CASRNSGGDQPQHF
TRBJ1-1 . . TRBV30 TGTGCCTGGAGTTTACAGGGACCCACTGAAGCTTTCTTT CAWSLQGPTEAFF
TRBJ2-2 . . TRBV3-1/TRBV3-2 TGTGCCAGCAGCCTGGTAGGAGGAATCCCCGGGGAGCTGTTTTTT CASSLVGGIPGELFF
TRBJ1-2 . . TRBV5-6 TGTGCCAGCAGCTCGCAGGGACCCGTGAGCTATGGCTACACCTTC CASSSQGPVSYGYTF
TRBJ1-2 . . TRBV14 TGTGCCAGCAGCCAAGATCGCGACCGCTATGGCTACACCTTC CASSQDRDRYGYTF
TRBJ1-6 . . TRBV18 TGTGCCAGCTCACCGTCGATACTGGGGGTGTCACCCCTCCACTTT CASSPSILGVSPLHF
TRBJ2-1 TRBD2 . TRBV27 TGTGCCAGCAGCCAAGGGACTAGTGGTAATGAGCAGTTCTTC CASSQGTSGNEQFF
TRBJ2-5 . . TRBV24-1 TGTGCCACTACCATGGGTTTGAAGACCCAGTACTTC CATTMGLKTQYF